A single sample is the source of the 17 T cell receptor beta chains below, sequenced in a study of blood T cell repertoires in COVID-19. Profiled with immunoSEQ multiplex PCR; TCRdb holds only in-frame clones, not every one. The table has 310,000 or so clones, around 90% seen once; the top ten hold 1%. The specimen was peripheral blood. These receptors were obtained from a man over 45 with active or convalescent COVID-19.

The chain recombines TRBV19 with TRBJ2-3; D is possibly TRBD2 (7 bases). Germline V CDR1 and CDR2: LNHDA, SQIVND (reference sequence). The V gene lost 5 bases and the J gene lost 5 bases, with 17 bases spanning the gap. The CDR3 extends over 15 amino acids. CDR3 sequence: CASSPGGQGGDTQYF. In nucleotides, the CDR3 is TGTGCCAGTAGTCCCGGGGGGCAGGGAGGAGATACGCAGTATTTT.

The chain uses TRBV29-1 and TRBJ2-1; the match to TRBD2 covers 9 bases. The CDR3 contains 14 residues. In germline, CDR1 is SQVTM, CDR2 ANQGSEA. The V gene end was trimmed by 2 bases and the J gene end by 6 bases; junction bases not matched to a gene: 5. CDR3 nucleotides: TGCAGCGTTGAATCTAGCGGGATATCCAATGAGCAGTTCTTC. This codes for CSVESSGISNEQFF.

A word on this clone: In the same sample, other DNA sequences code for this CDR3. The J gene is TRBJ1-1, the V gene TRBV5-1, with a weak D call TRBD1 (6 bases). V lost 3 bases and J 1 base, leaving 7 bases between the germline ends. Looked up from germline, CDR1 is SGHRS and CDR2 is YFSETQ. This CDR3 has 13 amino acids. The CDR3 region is CASSSGQNTEAFF. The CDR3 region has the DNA TGCGCCAGCAGCTCGGGACAGAACACTGAAGCTTTCTTT.

CDR3 DNA sequence: TGTGCCAGCACTCCACGGGGGGGGCTGGCTGAAGCTTTCTTT. It yields the protein CASTPRGGLAEAFF. This sequence joins TRBV6-5 and TRBJ1-1; tentatively, D is TRBD1 (6 bases). The length of the CDR3 is 14 residues. V was cut by 7 bases and J by 6 bases, with 18 bases left in between. Germline assignment: CDR1 MNHEY and CDR2 SVGAGI.

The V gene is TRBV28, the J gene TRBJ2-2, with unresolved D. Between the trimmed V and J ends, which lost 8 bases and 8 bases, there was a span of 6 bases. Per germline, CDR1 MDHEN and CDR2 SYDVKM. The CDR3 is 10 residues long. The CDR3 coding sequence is TGTGCCAGCGGCCAGGGGGAGCTGTTTTTT. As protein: CASGQGELFF. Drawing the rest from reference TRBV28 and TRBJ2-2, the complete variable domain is DVKVTQSSRYLVKRTGEKVFLECVQDMDHENMFWYRQDPGLGLRLIYFSYDVKMKEKGDIPEGYSVSREKKERFSLILESASTNQTSMYLCASGQGELFFGEGSRLTVL.

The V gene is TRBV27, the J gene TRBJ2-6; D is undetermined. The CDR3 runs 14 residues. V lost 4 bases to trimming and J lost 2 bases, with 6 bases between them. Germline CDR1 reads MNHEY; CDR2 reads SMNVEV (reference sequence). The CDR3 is CASSSSAGANVLTF. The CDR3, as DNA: TGTGCCAGCAGTTCTAGTGCTGGGGCCAACGTCCTGACTTTC.

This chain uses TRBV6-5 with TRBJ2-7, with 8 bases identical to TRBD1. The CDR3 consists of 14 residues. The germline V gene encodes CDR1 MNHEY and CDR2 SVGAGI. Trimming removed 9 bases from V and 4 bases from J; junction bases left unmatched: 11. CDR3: CASKRGQGAYEQYF. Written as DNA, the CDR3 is TGTGCCAGTAAAAGAGGGCAGGGGGCGTACGAGCAGTACTTC.

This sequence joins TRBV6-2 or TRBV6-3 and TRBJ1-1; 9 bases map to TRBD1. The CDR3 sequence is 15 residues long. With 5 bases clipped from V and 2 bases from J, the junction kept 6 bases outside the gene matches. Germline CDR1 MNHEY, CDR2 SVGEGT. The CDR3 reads CASSDPGQGNTEAFF. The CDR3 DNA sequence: TGTGCCAGCAGTGACCCGGGACAGGGAAACACTGAAGCTTTCTTT.

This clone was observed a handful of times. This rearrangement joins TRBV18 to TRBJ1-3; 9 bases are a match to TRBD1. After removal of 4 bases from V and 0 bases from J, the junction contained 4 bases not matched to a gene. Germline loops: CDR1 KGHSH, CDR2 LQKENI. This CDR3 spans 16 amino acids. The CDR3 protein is CASSQGTGTSGNTIYF. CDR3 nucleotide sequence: TGTGCCAGCTCACAAGGGACAGGGACCTCTGGAAACACCATATATTTT. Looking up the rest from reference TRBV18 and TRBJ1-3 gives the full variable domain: NAGVMQNPRHLVRRRGQEARLRCSPMKGHSHVYWYRQLPEEGLKFMVYLQKENIIDESGMPKERFSAEFPKEGPSILRIQQVVRGDSAAYFCASSQGTGTSGNTIYFGEGSWLTVV.

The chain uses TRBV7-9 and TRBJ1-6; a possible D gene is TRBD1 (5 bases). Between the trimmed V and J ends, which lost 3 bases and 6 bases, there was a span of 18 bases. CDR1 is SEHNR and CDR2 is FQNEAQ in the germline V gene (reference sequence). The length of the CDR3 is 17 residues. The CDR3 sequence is CASSLSRDAGGNSPLHF. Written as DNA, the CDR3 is TGTGCCAGCAGCTTGTCCAGGGACGCCGGGGGTAATTCACCCCTCCACTTT.

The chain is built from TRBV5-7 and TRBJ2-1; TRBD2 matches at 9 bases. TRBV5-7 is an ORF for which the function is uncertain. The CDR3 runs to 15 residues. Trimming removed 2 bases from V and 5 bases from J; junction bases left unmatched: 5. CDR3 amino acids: CASSFRSSGDNEQFF. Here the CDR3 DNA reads TGTGCCAGCAGCTTTCGGTCTAGCGGGGACAATGAGCAGTTCTTC.

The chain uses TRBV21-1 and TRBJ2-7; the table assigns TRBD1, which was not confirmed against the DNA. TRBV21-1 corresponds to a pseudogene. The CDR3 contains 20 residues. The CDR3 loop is CASSKVDQGTDRVGAYEQYF. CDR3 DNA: TGTGCCAGCAGCAAAGTCGATCAAGGCACGGACAGGGTAGGCGCCTACGAGCAGTACTTC.

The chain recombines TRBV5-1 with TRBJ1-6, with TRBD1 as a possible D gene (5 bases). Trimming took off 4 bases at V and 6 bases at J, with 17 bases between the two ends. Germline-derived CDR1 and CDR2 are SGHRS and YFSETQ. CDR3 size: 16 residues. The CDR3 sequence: CASSRRQGASNSPLHF. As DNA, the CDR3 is TGCGCCAGCAGCCGCCGCCAGGGCGCGAGTAATTCACCCCTCCACTTT.

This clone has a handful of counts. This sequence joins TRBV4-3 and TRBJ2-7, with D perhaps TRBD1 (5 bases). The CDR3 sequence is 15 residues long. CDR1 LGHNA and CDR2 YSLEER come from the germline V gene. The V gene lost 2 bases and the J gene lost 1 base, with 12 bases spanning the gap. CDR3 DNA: TGCGCCAGCAGCCAACAGGGATTCCCGTCCTACGAGCAGTACTTC. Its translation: CASSQQGFPSYEQYF.

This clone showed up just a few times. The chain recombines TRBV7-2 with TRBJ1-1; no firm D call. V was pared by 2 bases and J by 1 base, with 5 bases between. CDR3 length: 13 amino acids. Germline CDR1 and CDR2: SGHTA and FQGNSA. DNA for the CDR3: TGTGCCAGCAGCTTACCACAGAACACTGAAGCTTTCTTT. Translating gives CASSLPQNTEAFF.

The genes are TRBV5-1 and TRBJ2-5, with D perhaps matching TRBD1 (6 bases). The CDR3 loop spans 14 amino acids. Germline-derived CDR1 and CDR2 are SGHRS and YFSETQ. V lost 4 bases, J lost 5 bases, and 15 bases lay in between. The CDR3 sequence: CASSPGHGWETQYF. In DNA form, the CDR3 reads TGCGCCAGCAGCCCGGGACACGGGTGGGAGACCCAGTACTTC.

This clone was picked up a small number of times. CDR3 DNA sequence: TGTGCCAGCAGCCTACAGGGGGCGGAGGATGAAAAACTGTTTTTT. Residues: CASSLQGAEDEKLFF. This chain uses TRBV28 with TRBJ1-4; TRBD1 matches at 9 bases. The germline gives CDR1 MDHEN, CDR2 SYDVKM. J was trimmed by 6 bases and V by 6 bases; bases with no gene match: 8. The CDR3 contains 15 residues.